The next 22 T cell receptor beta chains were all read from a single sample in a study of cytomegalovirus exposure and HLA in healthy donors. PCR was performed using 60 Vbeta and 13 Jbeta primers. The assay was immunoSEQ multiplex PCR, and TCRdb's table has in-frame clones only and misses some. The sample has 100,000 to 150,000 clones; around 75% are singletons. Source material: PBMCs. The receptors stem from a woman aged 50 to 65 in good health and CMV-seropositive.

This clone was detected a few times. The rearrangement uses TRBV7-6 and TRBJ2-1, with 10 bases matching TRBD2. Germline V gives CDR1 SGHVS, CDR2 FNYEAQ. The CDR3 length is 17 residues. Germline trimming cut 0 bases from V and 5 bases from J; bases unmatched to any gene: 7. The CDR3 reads CASSLASGLAAHNEQFF. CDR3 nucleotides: TGTGCCAGCAGCTTAGCGTCAGGACTAGCGGCCCACAATGAGCAGTTCTTC.

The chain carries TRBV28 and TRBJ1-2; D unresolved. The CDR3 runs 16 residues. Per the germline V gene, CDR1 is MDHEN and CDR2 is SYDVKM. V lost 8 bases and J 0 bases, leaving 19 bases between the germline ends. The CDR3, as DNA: TGTGCCAGCGGGGATTATACGGACTCCTCTAACTATGGCTACACCTTC. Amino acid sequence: CASGDYTDSSNYGYTF.

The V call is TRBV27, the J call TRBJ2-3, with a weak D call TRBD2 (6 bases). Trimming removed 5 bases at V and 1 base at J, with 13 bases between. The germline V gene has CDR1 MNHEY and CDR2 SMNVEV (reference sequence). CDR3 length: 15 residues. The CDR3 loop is CASSPPSGGTDTQYF. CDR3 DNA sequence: TGTGCCAGCAGTCCCCCCTCGGGGGGCACAGATACGCAGTATTTT.

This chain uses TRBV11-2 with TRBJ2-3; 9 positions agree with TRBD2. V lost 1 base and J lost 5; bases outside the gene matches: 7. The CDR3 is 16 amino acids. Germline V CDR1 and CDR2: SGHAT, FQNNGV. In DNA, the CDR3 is TGTGCCAGCAGCTTAGCCGTGCGGGGGGGCGTAGATACGCAGTATTTT. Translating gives CASSLAVRGGVDTQYF.

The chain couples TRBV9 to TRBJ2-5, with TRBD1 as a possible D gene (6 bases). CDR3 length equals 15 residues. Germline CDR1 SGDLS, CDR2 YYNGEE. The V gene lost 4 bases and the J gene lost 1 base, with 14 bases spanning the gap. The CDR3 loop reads CASSPLPDSQETQYF. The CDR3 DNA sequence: TGTGCCAGCAGCCCCTTACCGGACAGCCAAGAGACCCAGTACTTC.

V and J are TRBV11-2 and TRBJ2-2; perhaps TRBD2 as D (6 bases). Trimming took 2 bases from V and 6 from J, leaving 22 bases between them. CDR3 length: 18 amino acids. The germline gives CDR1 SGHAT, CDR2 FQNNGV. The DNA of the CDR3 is TGTGCCAGCAGCTTACGGACAAAAACGGGCAGGGAGGCCGGGGAGCTGTTTTTT. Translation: CASSLRTKTGREAGELFF.

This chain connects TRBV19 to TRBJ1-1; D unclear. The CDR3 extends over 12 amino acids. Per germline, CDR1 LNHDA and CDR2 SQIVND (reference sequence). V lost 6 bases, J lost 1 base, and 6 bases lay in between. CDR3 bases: TGTGCCAGTAGCTACAGGAACACTGAAGCTTTCTTT. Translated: CASSYRNTEAFF.

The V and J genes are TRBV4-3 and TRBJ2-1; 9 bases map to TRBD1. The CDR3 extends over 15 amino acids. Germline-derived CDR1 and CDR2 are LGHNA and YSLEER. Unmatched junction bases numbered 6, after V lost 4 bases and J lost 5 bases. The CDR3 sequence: CASSLAGTGNNEQFF. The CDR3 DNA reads TGCGCCAGCAGCCTAGCCGGGACAGGGAACAATGAGCAGTTCTTC.

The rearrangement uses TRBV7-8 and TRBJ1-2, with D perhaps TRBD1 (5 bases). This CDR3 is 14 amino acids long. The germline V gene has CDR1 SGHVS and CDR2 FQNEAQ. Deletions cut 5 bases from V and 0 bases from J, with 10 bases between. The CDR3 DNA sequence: TGTGCCAGCAGCCAAGACAGATCTAACTATGGCTACACCTTC. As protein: CASSQDRSNYGYTF. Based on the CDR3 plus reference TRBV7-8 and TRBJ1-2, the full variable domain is GAGVSQSPRYKVAKRGQDVALRCDPISGHVSLFWYQQALGQGPEFLTYFQNEAQLDKSGLPSDRFFAERPEGSVSTLKIQRTQQEDSAVYLCASSQDRSNYGYTFGSGTRLTVV.

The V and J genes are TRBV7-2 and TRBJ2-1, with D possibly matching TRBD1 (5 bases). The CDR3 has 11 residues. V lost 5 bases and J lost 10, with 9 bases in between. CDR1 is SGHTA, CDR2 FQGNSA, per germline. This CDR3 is CASSPSGEQFF. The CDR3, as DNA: TGTGCCAGCAGCCCGTCAGGGGAGCAGTTCTTC.

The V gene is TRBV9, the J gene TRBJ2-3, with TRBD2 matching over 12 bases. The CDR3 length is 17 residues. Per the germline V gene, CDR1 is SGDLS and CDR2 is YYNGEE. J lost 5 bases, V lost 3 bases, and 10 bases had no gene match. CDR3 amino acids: CASSGLLAGGPVDTQYF. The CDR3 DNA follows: TGTGCCAGCAGCGGCCTCCTAGCGGGGGGGCCGGTAGATACGCAGTATTTT.

Here the CDR3 DNA reads TGTGCCTGGACATGGGGCGGGGGGAGAGAGACCCAGTACTTC. Translated, it gives CAWTWGGGRETQYF. The chain carries TRBV30 and TRBJ2-5; 8 positions agree with TRBD2. CDR1 is GTSNPN, CDR2 SVGIG, per germline (reference sequence). Trimming cost V 4 bases and J 4 bases; bases outside gene matches: 8. This CDR3 region has 14 residues.

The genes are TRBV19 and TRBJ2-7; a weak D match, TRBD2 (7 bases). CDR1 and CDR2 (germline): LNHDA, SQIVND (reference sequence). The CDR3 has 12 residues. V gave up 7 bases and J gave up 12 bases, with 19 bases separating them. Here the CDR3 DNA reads TGTGCCAGTACCAACGGAGGGGGGGCCTCGTACTTC. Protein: CASTNGGGASYF.

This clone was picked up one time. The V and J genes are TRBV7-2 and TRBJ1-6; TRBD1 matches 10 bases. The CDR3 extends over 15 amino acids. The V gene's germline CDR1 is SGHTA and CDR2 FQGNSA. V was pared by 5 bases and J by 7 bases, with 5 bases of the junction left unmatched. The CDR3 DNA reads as TGTGCCAGCAGCGCCCAGACAGGGGGCAATTCACCCCTCCACTTT. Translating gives CASSAQTGGNSPLHF.

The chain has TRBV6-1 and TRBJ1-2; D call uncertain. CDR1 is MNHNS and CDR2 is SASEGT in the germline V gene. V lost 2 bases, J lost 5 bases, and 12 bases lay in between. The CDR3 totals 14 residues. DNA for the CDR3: TGTGCCAGCAGTGAATCTGTGGGAGAATATGGCTACACCTTC. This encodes CASSESVGEYGYTF.

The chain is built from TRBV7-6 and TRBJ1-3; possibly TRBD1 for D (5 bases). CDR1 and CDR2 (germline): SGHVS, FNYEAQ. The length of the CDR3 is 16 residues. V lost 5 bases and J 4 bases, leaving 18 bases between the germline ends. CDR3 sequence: CASSPQPTAAGNTIYF. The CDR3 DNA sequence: TGTGCCAGCAGCCCTCAACCGACAGCCGCGGGAAACACCATATATTTT.

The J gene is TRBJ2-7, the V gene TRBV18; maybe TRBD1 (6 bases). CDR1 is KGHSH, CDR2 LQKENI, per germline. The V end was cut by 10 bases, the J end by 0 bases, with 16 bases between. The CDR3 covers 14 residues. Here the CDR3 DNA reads TGTGCCACATCCCCGGGACACAGCTCCTACGAGCAGTACTTC. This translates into CATSPGHSSYEQYF. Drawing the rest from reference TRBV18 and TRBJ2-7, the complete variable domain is NAGVMQNPRHLVRRRGQEARLRCSPMKGHSHVYWYRQLPEEGLKFMVYLQKENIIDESGMPKERFSAEFPKEGPSILRIQQVVRGDSAAYFCATSPGHSSYEQYFGPGTRLTVT.

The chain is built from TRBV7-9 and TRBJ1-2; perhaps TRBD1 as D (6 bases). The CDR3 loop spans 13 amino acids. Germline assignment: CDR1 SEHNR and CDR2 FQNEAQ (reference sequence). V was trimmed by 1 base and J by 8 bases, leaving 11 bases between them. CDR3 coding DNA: TGTGCCAGCAGCTTAGAAGGACAGTCAGGCTACACCTTC. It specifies CASSLEGQSGYTF.

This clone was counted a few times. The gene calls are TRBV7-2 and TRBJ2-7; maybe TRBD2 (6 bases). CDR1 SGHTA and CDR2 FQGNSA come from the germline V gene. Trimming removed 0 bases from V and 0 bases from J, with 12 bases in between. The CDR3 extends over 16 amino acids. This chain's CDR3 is CASSLARGFDSYEQYF. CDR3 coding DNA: TGTGCCAGCAGCTTAGCCCGGGGGTTTGACTCCTACGAGCAGTACTTC.

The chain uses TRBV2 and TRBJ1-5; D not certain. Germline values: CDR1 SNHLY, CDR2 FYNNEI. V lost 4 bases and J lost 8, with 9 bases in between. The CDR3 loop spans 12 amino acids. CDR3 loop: CASSVFAKPQHF. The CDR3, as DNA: TGTGCCAGCAGTGTTTTCGCTAAGCCCCAGCATTTT.

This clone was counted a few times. As DNA, the CDR3 is TGTGCCAGCAGTTTATTTCGGGACACCGGGGAGCTGTTTTTT. Its protein product is CASSLFRDTGELFF. The rearrangement joins TRBV27 to TRBJ2-2; D gene uncertain. Trimming left V 1 base short and J 3 bases short, with 6 bases between. The germline CDR1 and CDR2 sequences are MNHEY and SMNVEV (reference sequence). CDR3 length: 14 residues.

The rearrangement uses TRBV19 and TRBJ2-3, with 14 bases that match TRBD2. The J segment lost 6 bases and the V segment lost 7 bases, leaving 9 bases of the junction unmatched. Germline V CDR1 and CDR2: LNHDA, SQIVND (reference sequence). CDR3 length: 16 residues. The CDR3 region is CASTTQTSGRADTQYF. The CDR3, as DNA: TGTGCCAGTACGACTCAGACTAGCGGGAGGGCGGATACGCAGTATTTT.